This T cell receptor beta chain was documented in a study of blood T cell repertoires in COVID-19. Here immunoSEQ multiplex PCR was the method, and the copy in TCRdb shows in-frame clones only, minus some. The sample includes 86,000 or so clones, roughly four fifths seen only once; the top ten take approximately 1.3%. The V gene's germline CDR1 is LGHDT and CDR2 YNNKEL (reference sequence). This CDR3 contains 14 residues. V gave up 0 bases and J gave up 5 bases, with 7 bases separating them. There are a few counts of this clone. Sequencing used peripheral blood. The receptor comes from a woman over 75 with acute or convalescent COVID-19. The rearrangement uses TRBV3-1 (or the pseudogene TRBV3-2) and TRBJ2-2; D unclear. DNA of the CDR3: TGTGCCAGCAGCCAAGACGGGTATACCGGGGAGCTGTTTTTT. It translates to CASSQDGYTGELFF.